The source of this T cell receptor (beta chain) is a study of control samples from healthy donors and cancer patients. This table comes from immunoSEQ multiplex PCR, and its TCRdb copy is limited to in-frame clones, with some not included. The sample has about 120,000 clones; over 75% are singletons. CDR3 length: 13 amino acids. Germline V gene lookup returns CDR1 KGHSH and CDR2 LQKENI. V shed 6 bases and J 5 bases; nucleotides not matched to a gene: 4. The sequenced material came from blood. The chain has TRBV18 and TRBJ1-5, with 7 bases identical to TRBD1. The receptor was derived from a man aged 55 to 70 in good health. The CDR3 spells CASSRGADQPQHF. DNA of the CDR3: TGTGCCAGCTCCAGGGGGGCGGATCAGCCCCAGCATTTT.